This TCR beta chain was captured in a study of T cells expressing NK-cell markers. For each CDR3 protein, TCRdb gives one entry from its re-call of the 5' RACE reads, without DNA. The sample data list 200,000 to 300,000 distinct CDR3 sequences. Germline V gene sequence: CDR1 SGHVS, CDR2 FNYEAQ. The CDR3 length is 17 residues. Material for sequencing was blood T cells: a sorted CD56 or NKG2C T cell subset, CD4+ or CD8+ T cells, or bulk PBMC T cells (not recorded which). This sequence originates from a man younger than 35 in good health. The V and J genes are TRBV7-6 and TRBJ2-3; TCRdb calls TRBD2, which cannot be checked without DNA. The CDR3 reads CASSIGLAGAGTDTQYF.